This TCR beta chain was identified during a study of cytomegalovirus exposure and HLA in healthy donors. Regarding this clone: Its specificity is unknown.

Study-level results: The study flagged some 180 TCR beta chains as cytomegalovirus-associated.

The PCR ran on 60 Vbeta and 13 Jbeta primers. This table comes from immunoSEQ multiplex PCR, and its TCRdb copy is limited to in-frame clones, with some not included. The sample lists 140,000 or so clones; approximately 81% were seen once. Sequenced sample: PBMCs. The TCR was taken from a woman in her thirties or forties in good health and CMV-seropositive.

The CDR3 is CASSLSAGGYSNQPQHF. CDR3 sequence (DNA): TGTGCCAGCAGCCTCAGTGCAGGGGGGTATAGCAATCAGCCCCAGCATTTT. The chain has TRBV7-2 and TRBJ1-5, with TRBD1 matching 7 bases. The CDR3 contains 17 residues. Looked up from germline, CDR1 is SGHTA and CDR2 is FQGNSA. The V and J ends lost 5 bases and 0 bases, in that order; junction bases with no gene match: 10.